These T cell receptor beta chains were read from a single sample in a study of B cell selection in AIRE deficiency. The table came from immunoSEQ multiplex PCR; TCRdb's copy has only in-frame clones and leaves some out. The table has about 21,000 clones, over 90% seen once. The sample was Tregs sorted from PBMCs. These receptors were obtained from a human donor with AIRE deficiency. The CDR3 runs from the conserved cysteine through the conserved F or W. A D gene is named only where the DNA matches it firmly. Clone size, where shown, is once, few, many, or a class for clones that have expanded.

CDR3aa,CDR3nt,j_gene,d_gene,v_gene,abundance
CASSGQGGNQPQHF,TGTGCCAGTAGTGGGCAGGGGGGCAATCAGCCCCAGCATTTT,TRBJ1-5,TRBD1,TRBV19,NA
CASSFPELPTGGLGAQHF,TGTGCCAGCAGCTTCCCCGAATTACCGACGGGGGGCCTGGGTGCCCAGCATTTT,TRBJ1-5,NA,TRBV7-9,NA
CASRPGTLKFTGELFF,TGTGCCAGCAGGCCAGGGACCTTGAAGTTCACCGGGGAGCTGTTTTTT,TRBJ2-2,NA,TRBV2,NA
CAITDTSSGNTIYF,TGTGCCATCACTGACACCTCCTCTGGAAACACCATATATTTT,TRBJ1-3,NA,TRBV10-3,NA
CASSTRLGELFF,TGTGCCAGCAGCACCCGACTCGGGGAGCTGTTTTTT,TRBJ2-2,NA,TRBV7-2,NA
CASSSMTGQASYEQYF,TGTGCCAGCAGCTCGATGACAGGACAGGCTTCCTACGAGCAGTACTTC,TRBJ2-7,TRBD1,TRBV5-5,NA
CASSHGRPGGFQETQYF,TGCGCCAGCAGCCATGGTAGGCCAGGGGGCTTCCAGGAGACCCAGTACTTC,TRBJ2-5,TRBD1,TRBV4-3,NA
CASSKKLGMWGQTYEQYF,TGTGCCAGCAGCAAAAAACTTGGGATGTGGGGACAGACCTACGAGCAGTACTTC,TRBJ2-7,NA,TRBV21-1,NA
CASSNSNIQYF,TGTGCCAGCAGCAATTCCAACATTCAGTACTTC,TRBJ2-4,NA,TRBV7-2,NA
CASSPPTSGKGWGSNEQFF,TGTGCCAGCAGCCCCCCGACTAGCGGGAAGGGGTGGGGTAGTAATGAGCAGTTCTTC,TRBJ2-1,TRBD2,TRBV9,few
CATRGHGELFF,TGTGCCACCAGGGGTCACGGGGAGCTGTTTTTT,TRBJ2-2,NA,TRBV18,once
CASSPHKGALTDTQYF,TGTGCCAGCTCACCACATAAAGGGGCCCTCACAGATACGCAGTATTTT,TRBJ2-3,NA,TRBV18,NA
CAWRAQGSFSPLHF,TGTGCCTGGAGGGCACAGGGATCCTTTTCACCCCTCCACTTT,TRBJ1-6,NA,TRBV30,NA
CASSPQSGSYEQYF,TGTGCCAGCAGCCCGCAAAGTGGGTCCTACGAGCAGTACTTC,TRBJ2-7,NA,TRBV11-1,NA
CASSLELRLAGPYNEQFF,TGTGCCAGCAGCTTGGAACTTCGACTAGCGGGGCCTTACAATGAGCAGTTCTTC,TRBJ2-1,TRBD2,TRBV5-8,NA
CASSRGSNTEAFF,TGTGCCAGCAGTAGGGGATCGAACACTGAAGCTTTCTTT,TRBJ1-1,NA,TRBV6-5,once
CASSRDRGYEQYF,TGTGCCAGCAGCCGGGACAGGGGTTACGAGCAGTACTTC,TRBJ2-7,TRBD1,TRBV28,NA
CASSYLQLNTEAFF,TGTGCCAGCAGTTACTTGCAGCTGAACACTGAAGCTTTCTTT,TRBJ1-1,NA,TRBV6-6,NA